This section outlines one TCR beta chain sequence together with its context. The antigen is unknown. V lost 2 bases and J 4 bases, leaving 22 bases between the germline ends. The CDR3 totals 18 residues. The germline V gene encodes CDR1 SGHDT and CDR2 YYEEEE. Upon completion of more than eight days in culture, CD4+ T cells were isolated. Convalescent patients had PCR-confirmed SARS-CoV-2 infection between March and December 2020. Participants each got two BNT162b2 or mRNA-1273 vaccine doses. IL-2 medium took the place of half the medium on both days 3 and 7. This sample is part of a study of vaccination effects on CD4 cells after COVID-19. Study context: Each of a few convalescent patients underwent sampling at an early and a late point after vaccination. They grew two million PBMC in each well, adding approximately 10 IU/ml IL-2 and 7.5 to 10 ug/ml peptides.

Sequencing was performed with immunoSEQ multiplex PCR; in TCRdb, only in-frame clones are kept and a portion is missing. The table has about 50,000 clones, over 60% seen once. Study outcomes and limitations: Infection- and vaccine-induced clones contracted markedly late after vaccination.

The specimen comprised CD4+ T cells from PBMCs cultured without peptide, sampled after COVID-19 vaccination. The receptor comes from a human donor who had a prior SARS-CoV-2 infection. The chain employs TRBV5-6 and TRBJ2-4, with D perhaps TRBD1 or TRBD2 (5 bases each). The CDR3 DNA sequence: TGTGCCAGCAGCTTTTTTTGGGTCGGGGCGCAAATAAAAAACATTCAGTACTTC. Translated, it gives CASSFFWVGAQIKNIQYF.